Below, one TCR beta chain is given with its context. This record comes from a study of blood T cell repertoires in COVID-19. Per the authors' pipeline: Estimation of nucleated cell counts was performed using reference gene primer amplification. Sequenced by immunoSEQ multiplex PCR; TCRdb stores in-frame clones only, minus some. V and J calls and clone size come straight from that table; D and trimming were deduced from the DNA. The table has 200,000 to 300,000 clones, 86% seen once. The sequencing input was PBMCs or T cells enriched from blood (not recorded which). This receptor was obtained from a woman aged 45 to 65 who had recovered from COVID-19.

The CDR3 region has the DNA TGTGCCAGCAGGGCGGGGGGCGAAGCCTACAATGAGCAGTTCTTC. It specifies CASRAGGEAYNEQFF. The chain recombines TRBV7-9 with TRBJ2-1; 8 bases align to TRBD2. The germline V gene has CDR1 SEHNR and CDR2 FQNEAQ (reference sequence). The CDR3 covers 15 residues. J gave up 2 bases and V 6 bases, and 6 bases lay outside the gene matches.